This T cell receptor (beta chain) was retrieved from a study of blood T cell repertoires in COVID-19. Whole-study context: Samples taken during acute and convalescent COVID-19 were collected in the United States, Italy and Spain. The analysed material was cDNA or gDNA that came from T cells, B-cell-depleted T cells, or PBMCs.

This clone was picked up one time. J gave up 4 bases and V 7 bases, and 5 bases lay outside the gene matches. This CDR3 has 13 residues. Germline assignment: CDR1 MGHDK and CDR2 SYGVNS. In the source study's methods: Amplification of reference gene primers was used by the study to estimate nucleated cell counts. Some clones are missing from TCRdb's copy, which holds only in-frame ones; the method was immunoSEQ multiplex PCR. V, J and clone size are those of that table, while D and trimming were read from the DNA. The data show 110,000 or so clones, about nine tenths seen once. The clonotype originates from a woman aged 45-59 years with acute or convalescent COVID-19. Specimen: peripheral blood. The V and J genes are TRBV25-1 and TRBJ1-1; 8 bases line up with TRBD1. The CDR3 region is CASIVQGGTEAFF. The DNA for the CDR3 is TGTGCCAGCATAGTACAGGGGGGCACTGAAGCTTTCTTT.